These 11 T cell receptor delta chains came from one sample sequenced in a study of γδ T cells in repeated Plasmodium falciparum infection. TCRdb re-analyzed the multiplex PCR reads via CATT. Of about 93,000 delta-chain clones listed, approximately 0.92% were seen once; the top ten hold approximately 10%. Bulk repertoires came from Vgamma9/Vdelta2+ or Vdelta2-negative gammadelta T cells flow-sorted from PBMC. The sequenced sample was gamma-delta T cells from blood. These receptors originate from a pool of human donors (malaria-infected and uninfected, not separated).

This clone was seen ten or more times. This likely stems from a read error, as it lies one base from a far larger clone. Additional DNA sequences in this sample encode the identical CDR3. This chain links TRDV2 with TRDJ1; maybe TRDD2 (5 bases). TCRdb lists no J gene, so it was determined here by aligning the DNA to germline. Per germline, CDR1 GEAIGNYY and CDR2 EKD. Trimming removed 2 bases from V and 9 bases from J, with 27 bases in between. The CDR3 is made up of 17 amino acids. The CDR3 here is CACDNSLSYPEGGELIF. CDR3 in DNA: TGTGCCTGTGACAATTCCTTGTCTTACCCCGAGGGTGGCGAACTCATCTTT.

This clone was seen a few times. A read error likely explains why the TCRdb protein, taken from a much larger clone, differs from this DNA's translation at residues 10 and 19; the protein shown is translated from the DNA. The rearrangement joins TRDV1 to TRDJ1, with TRDD3 matching over 10 bases. V gave up 1 base and J gave up 3 bases; unmatched junction bases: 29. The CDR3 consists of 24 residues. The germline V gene encodes CDR1 TSWWSYY and CDR2 QGS. The DNA for the CDR3 is TGTGCTCTTGGGGAACGGTTTGTAGGCCCTCCTACTCTGGGGGATAAGGGTCTAGCCGATAAACTCATCTTT. This sequence encodes CALGERFVGPPTLGDKGLADKLIF.

In its sample, this clone was seen a few times. For this DNA, TCRdb reports the protein of a much larger clone, which diverges at residue 7, most likely from a read error; the protein presented here is translated directly from the DNA. The V gene is TRDV1, the J gene TRDJ1; the D call may be TRDD2 or TRDD3 (5 bases each). Here the J gene was assigned by germline matching of the DNA, as TCRdb has none. CDR1 and CDR2 (germline): TSWWSYY, QGS. This CDR3 spans 21 amino acids. The V end was cut by 0 bases, the J end by 0 bases, with 26 bases between. Here the CDR3 reads CALGELGEVPMPYWYTDKLIF. CDR3 DNA sequence: TGTGCTCTTGGGGAACTAGGGGAAGTGCCCATGCCCTACTGGTACACCGATAAACTCATCTTT.

Notes on this clone: TCRdb's entry gives the protein of a much larger clone, which mismatches this DNA's translation at residue 7, likely from a read error; the protein reported here is translated from the DNA. The chain couples TRDV2 to TRDJ1, with D tentatively TRDD2 or TRDD3 (5 bases each). TCRdb lists no J gene, so it was determined here by aligning the DNA to germline. Germline CDR1 reads GEAIGNYY; CDR2 reads EKD. The CDR3 is 13 residues long. V lost 3 bases and J lost 5, with 12 bases in between. This chain's CDR3 is CACDFLWDDKLIF. The CDR3 DNA reads TGTGCCTGTGACTTCCTCTGGGATGATAAACTCATCTTT.

In its sample, this clone was seen many times. A far larger clone lies a single base away; this is likely a read error. Other DNA sequences from this sample encode an identical CDR3 as well. The V call is TRDV1, the J call TRDJ1; 12 nucleotides agree with TRDD3. Trimming removed 0 bases from V and 3 bases from J; junction bases left unmatched: 17. This CDR3 spans 21 amino acids. CDR1 is TSWWSYY, CDR2 QGS, per germline. CDR3: CALGELGSLSTGGYIPDKLIF. The CDR3 bases are TGTGCTCTTGGGGAACTAGGTAGCCTGTCCACTGGGGGATACATCCCCGATAAACTCATCTTT.

Points on this clone: This likely stems from a read error, as it lies one base from a far larger clone. The sample holds other DNA sequences that translate to the same CDR3. V usage is TRDV2 and J usage is TRDJ1; the D gene is possibly TRDD2 (5 bases). No J gene was available from TCRdb, and it was assigned here by a germline match of the DNA. V lost 3 bases and J 8 bases, leaving 30 bases between the germline ends. From germline, CDR1 is GEAIGNYY and CDR2 EKD. CDR3 length: 18 residues. The CDR3 loop reads CACDPSHSRPGGDNKLIF. CDR3 in DNA: TGTGCCTGTGACCCTTCTCATTCCCGACCGGGTGGCGATAACAAACTCATCTTT.

Comment on this clone: TCRdb has a much larger clone's protein, which differs at residue 5 from the translation of this DNA, likely because of a read error; what is shown is the protein translated from the DNA. The chain links TRDV1 to TRDJ1; TRDD3 matches 11 bases. As TCRdb names no J gene, one was assigned here on the basis of a DNA match to germline. The germline V gene encodes CDR1 TSWWSYY and CDR2 QGS. V gave up 4 bases and J gave up 0 bases; unmatched junction bases: 19. The CDR3 has 21 amino acids. CDR3 nucleotide sequence: TGTGCTCTTGGGGGACGGATCCGGTACTGGGGGATAAGTTCTTACACCGATAAACTCATCTTT. Translating it yields CALGGRIRYWGISSYTDKLIF.

This clone was observed a handful of times. The protein that TCRdb holds for this DNA derives from a much larger clone and differs from the translated DNA at residue 8, which likely indicates a read error; the protein shown here is translated from the DNA. The chain carries TRDV2 and TRDJ1; TRDD3 matches at 12 bases. TCRdb is silent on the J gene; assignment here came from matching the DNA to germline. V dropped 0 bases and J dropped 4; count of bases not matched to a gene: 11. The CDR3 has 18 residues. Germline V lookup: CDR1 GEAIGNYY, CDR2 EKD. The CDR3 region has the DNA TGTGCCTGTGACACCAGGATACCTGGGGGATACGGGAGCGATAAACTCATCTTT. Its protein is CACDTRIPGGYGSDKLIF.

On this clone: The protein recorded in TCRdb matches a much larger clone and deviates from this DNA's translation at residue 14, suggesting a read error; the protein here is obtained by translating the DNA. The V gene is TRDV1, the J gene TRDJ1; 10 bases are shared with TRDD3. Trimming removed 6 bases from V and 0 bases from J; junction bases left unmatched: 16. From germline, CDR1 is TSWWSYY and CDR2 QGS. This CDR3 has 19 amino acids. The CDR3: CALGRDRPRTGGYTDKLIF. The CDR3 DNA reads as TGTGCTCTTGGACGGGATCGTCCACGTACTGGGGGATACACCGATAAACTCATCTTT.

This clone was seen a handful of times. This DNA translates differently at residue 16 from the TCRdb protein, which is that of a much larger clone; a read error is likely, and the protein shown is the DNA's own translation. V is TRDV1 and J is TRDJ1; 12 nucleotides line up with TRDD3. Here the J gene was assigned by germline matching of the DNA, as TCRdb has none. The CDR3 is made up of 19 amino acids. Germline CDR1 and CDR2: TSWWSYY and QGS. CDR3 DNA: TGTGCTCTTGGGAACGTACTGGGGGATACAGAGGGGTACACCGATGAACTCATCTTT. Encoded protein: CALGNVLGDTEGYTDELIF.

In regard to this clone: A far larger clone is one nucleotide away, so this likely arose from a read error. The sample holds other DNA sequences that translate to the same CDR3. The V call is TRDV1, the J call TRDJ1, with D tentatively TRDD1 (6 bases). TCRdb supplies no J gene; here it was assigned by aligning the nucleotide sequence to germline. The CDR3 length is 18 residues. The germline gives CDR1 TSWWSYY, CDR2 QGS. The V end was cut by 3 bases, the J end by 7 bases, with 27 bases between. The CDR3 DNA sequence: TGTGCTCTTGGGGATACTCTCACGGCGAATAGTAAATCCAGTAAACTCATCTTT. Protein sequence: CALGDTLTANSKSSKLIF.